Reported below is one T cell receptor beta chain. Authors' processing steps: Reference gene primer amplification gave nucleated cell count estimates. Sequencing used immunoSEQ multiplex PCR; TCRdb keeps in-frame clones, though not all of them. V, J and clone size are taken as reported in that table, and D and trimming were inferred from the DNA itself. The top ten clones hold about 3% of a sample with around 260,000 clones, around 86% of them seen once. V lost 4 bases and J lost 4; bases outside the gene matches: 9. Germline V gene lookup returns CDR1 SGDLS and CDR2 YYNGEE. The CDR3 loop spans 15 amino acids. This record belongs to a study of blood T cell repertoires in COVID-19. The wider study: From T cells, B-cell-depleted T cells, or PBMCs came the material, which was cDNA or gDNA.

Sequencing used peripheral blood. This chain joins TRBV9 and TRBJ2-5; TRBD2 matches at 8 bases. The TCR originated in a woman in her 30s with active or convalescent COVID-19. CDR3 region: CASSPRGSGAETQYF. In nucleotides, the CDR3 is TGTGCCAGCAGCCCCCGGGGTAGCGGGGCAGAGACCCAGTACTTC.